This T cell receptor beta chain derives from a study of T cell responses to AZD1222 COVID-19 vaccine. Trimming took 7 bases from V and 2 from J; bases not matched to a gene: 1. The CDR3 runs to 13 residues. In germline, CDR1 is MDHEN, CDR2 SYDVKM. Libraries were prepared by immunoSEQ multiplex PCR; TCRdb keeps only in-frame clonotypes and omits some of them. Of just under 85,000 clones listed, less than 90% are singletons. Specimen: peripheral blood, collected on day 0 of AZD1222 vaccination. This receptor was taken from an adult in good health. The rearrangement joins TRBV28 to TRBJ1-3, with 8 positions matching TRBD1. The CDR3 sequence: CASTRGPGNTIYF. In DNA, the CDR3 is TGTGCCAGCACCAGGGGGCCTGGAAACACCATATATTTT.